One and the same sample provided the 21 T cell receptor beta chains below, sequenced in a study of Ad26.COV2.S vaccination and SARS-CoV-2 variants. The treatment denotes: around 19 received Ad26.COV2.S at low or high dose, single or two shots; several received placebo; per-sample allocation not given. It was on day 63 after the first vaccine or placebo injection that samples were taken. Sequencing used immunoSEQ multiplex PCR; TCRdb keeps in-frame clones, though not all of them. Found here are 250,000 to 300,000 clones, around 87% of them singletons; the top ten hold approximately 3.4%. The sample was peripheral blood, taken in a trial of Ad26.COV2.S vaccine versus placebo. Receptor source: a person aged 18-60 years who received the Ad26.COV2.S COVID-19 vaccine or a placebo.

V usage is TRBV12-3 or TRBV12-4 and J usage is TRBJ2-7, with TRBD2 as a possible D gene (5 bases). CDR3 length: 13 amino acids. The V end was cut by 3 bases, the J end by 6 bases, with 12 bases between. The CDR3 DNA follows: TGTGCCAGCAGTTTTGGGTCCCGGGGCGAGCAGTACTTC. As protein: CASSFGSRGEQYF.

The chain's CDR3 is CASSSGLAGGPMVKNIQYF. The CDR3 nucleotides read TGTGCCAGCAGCTCCGGACTAGCGGGAGGGCCAATGGTCAAAAACATTCAGTACTTC. The genes are TRBV7-9 and TRBJ2-4, with 15 positions matching TRBD2. V was clipped by 4 bases and J by 3 bases; unmatched bases: 10. Germline CDR1 SEHNR, CDR2 FQNEAQ (reference sequence). CDR3 length equals 19 residues.

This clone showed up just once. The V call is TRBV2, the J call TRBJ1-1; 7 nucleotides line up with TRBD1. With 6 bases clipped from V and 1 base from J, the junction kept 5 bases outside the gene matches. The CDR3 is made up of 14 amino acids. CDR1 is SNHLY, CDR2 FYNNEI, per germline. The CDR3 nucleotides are TGTGCCAGCAGCGCGAGACAGGGGAACACTGAAGCTTTCTTT. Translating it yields CASSARQGNTEAFF.

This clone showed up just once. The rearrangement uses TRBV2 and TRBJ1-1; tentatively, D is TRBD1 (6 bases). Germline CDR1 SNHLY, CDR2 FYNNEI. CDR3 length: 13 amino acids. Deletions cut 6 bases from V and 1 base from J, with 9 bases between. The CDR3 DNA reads TGTGCCAGCAGATCGGACAGGAACACTGAAGCTTTCTTT. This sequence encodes CASRSDRNTEAFF.

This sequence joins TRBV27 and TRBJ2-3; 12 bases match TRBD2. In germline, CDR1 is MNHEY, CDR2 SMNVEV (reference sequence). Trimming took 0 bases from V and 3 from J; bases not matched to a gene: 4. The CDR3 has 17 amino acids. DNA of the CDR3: TGTGCCAGCAGTTTATCCCCTAGCGGGGGGGCTACAGATACGCAGTATTTT. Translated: CASSLSPSGGATDTQYF.

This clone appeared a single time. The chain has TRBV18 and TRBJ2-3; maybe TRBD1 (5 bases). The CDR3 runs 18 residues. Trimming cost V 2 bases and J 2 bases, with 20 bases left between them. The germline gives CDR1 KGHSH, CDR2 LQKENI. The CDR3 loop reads CASSPFLTDQTVTDTQYF. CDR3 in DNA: TGTGCCAGCTCACCATTCTTGACAGATCAAACCGTCACAGATACGCAGTATTTT.

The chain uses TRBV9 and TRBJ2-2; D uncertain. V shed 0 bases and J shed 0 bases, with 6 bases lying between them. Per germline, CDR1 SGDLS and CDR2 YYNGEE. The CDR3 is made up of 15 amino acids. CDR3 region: CASSVVSANTGELFF. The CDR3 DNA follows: TGTGCCAGCAGCGTAGTATCCGCGAACACCGGGGAGCTGTTTTTT.

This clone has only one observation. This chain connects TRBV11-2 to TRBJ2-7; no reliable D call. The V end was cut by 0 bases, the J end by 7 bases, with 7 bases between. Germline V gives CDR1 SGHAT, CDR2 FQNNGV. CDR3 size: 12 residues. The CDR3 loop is CASSLDPREQYF. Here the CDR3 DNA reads TGTGCCAGCAGCTTAGATCCCAGGGAGCAGTACTTC.

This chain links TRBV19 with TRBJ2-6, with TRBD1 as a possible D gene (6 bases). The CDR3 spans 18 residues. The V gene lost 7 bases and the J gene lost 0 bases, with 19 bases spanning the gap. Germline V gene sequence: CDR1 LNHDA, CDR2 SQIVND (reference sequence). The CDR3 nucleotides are TGTGCCAGTACCTTCACCCGGGACAAAATCTCTGGGGCCAACGTCCTGACTTTC. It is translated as CASTFTRDKISGANVLTF.

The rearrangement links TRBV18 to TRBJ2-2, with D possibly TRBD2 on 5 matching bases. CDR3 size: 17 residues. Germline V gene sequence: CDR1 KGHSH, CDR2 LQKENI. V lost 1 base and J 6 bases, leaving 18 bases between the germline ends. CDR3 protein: CASSPRAGLESSGELFF. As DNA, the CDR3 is TGTGCCAGCTCACCACGGGCGGGCCTAGAGTCGTCCGGGGAGCTGTTTTTT.

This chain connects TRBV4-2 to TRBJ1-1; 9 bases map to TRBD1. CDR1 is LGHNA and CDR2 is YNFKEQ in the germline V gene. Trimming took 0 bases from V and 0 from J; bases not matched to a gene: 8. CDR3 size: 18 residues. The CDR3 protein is CASSQEGTGGWMNTEAFF. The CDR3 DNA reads TGTGCCAGCAGCCAAGAAGGTACAGGGGGCTGGATGAACACTGAAGCTTTCTTT.

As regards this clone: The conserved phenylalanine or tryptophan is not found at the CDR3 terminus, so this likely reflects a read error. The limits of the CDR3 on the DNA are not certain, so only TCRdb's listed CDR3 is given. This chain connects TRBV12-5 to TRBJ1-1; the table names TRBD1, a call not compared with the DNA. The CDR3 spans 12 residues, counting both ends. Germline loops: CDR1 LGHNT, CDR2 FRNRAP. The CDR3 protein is CASGLEQDPPRY.

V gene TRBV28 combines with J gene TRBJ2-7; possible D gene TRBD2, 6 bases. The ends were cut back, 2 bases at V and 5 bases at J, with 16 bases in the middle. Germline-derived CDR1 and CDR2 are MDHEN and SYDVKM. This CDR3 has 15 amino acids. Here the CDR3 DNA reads TGTGCCAGCAGTTTAGGAAGACTAGGGGCTAACGAGCAGTACTTC. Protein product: CASSLGRLGANEQYF.

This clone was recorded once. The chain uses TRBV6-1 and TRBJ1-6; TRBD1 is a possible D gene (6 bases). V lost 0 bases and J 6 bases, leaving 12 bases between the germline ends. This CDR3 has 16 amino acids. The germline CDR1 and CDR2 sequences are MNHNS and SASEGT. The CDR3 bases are TGTGCCAGCAGTGAAGCTAGCTGGGGGCTTAATTCACCCCTCCACTTT. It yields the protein CASSEASWGLNSPLHF.

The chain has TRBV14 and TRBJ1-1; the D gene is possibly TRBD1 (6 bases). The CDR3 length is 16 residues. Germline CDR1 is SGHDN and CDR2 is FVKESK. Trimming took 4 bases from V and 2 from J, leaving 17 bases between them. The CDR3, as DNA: TGTGCCAGCAGCCGGGTATGGGACAACTTTAACACTGAAGCTTTCTTT. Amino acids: CASSRVWDNFNTEAFF.

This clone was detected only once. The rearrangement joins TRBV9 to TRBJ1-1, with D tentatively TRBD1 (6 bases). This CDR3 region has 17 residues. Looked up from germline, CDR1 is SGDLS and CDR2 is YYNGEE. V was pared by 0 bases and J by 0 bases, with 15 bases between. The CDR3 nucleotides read TGTGCCAGCAGCGTAGAGGGGGTGACAGGTCTGAACACTGAAGCTTTCTTT. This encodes CASSVEGVTGLNTEAFF.

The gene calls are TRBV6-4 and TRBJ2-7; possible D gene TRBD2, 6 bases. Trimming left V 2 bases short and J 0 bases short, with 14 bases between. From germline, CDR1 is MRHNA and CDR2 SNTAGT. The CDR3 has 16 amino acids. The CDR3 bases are TGTGCCAGCAGTGACCCCGGGACTCAGAGCTCCTACGAGCAGTACTTC. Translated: CASSDPGTQSSYEQYF.

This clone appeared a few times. CDR3 bases: TGTGCCAGCAGCTCGGGACTAGTTCGTTCAAATGAGCAGTTCTTC. Amino acids: CASSSGLVRSNEQFF. The V gene is TRBV11-2, the J gene TRBJ2-1, with 8 bases fitting TRBD2. Germline CDR1 SGHAT, CDR2 FQNNGV. The length of the CDR3 is 15 residues. Germline trimming cut 4 bases from V and 7 bases from J; bases unmatched to any gene: 9.

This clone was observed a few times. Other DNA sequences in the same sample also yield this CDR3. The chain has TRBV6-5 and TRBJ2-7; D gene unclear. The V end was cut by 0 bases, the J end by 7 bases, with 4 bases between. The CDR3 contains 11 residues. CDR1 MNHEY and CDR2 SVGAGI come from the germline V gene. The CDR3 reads CASSYSGEQYF. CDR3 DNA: TGTGCCAGCAGTTACTCCGGGGAGCAGTACTTC.

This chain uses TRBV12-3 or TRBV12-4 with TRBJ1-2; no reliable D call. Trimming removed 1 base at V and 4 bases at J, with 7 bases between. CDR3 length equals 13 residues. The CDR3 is CASSLGQFYGYTF. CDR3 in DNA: TGTGCCAGCAGTTTAGGGCAGTTCTATGGCTACACCTTC.

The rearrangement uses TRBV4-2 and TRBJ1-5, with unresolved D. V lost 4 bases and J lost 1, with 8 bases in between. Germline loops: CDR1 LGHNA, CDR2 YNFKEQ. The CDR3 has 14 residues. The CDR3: CASSPGGSNQPQHF. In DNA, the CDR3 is TGTGCCAGCAGCCCAGGTGGGAGCAATCAGCCCCAGCATTTT.